The clone carrying this T cell receptor beta chain was counted only a few times. Its antigen is undetermined. Each subset's genomic DNA was shared equally among a number of immunoSEQ plates. The data were produced by immunoSEQ multiplex PCR, yet TCRdb's version contains in-frame clones alone and is incomplete. The sample includes fewer than 200,000 clones, approximately 62% of them seen just once. This specimen belongs to a study of shared clonotypes between healthy human individuals. General study results and limits: Naive CD4 clonotypes overlapped across a few donors at approximately 4.5%.

This CDR3 has 17 residues. Germline V gene sequence: CDR1 SGHRS, CDR2 YFSETQ. With 0 bases clipped from V and 1 base from J, the junction kept 5 bases outside the gene matches. All of the donors resided in Nashville, Tennessee, and each was a Caucasian adult. The split of CD4+ cells yielded CD45RA+ naive and CD45RA-negative memory subsets. The genes are TRBV5-1 and TRBJ2-5; TRBD2 matches 11 bases. The source is a man between 25 and 39 years old in good health. The specimen was memory CD4+ T cells sorted from blood. The subset is: CD45RA-negative fraction. DNA for the CDR3: TGCGCCAGCAGCTTGGGTAGCGGGGGGGGTTCCCAAGAGACCCAGTACTTC. This sequence encodes CASSLGSGGGSQETQYF.